These T cell receptor beta chains were read from a single sample in a study of T cell clonotyping in hematopoietic cell transplantation. TCRdb's copy holds only in-frame clones and misses some; the assay was immunoSEQ multiplex PCR. Here the sample spans fewer than 2,000 clones, under 95% being singletons. This sample comprised PBMCs, obtained at the time of graft-versus-host disease after allogeneic stem cell transplant. The receptors shown here come from a male patient in his late teens or twenties who had an allogeneic stem cell transplant from a related donor, so the T cells may come from the graft donor. Some clones in this sample may be carry-over from other donors' samples. The CDR3 runs from the conserved cysteine through the conserved F or W. The D gene is left open where the match is weak. Only part of the rows carry a size: once, few, many, or a class if the clone is expanded.

v_gene	j_gene	d_gene	abundance	CDR3aa	CDR3nt
TRBV2	TRBJ1-5	TRBD1	.	CASIPGTGGYQPQHF	TGTGCCAGCATCCCCGGGACAGGGGGGTACCAGCCCCAGCATTTT
TRBV7-2	TRBJ2-7	TRBD2	once	CASSLMAGGLYEQYF	TGTGCCAGCAGCCTAATGGCGGGGGGGCTTTACGAGCAGTACTTC
TRBV11-2	TRBJ2-2	.	.	CASSLGGWTPTNTGELFF	TGTGCCAGCAGCTTAGGTGGCTGGACTCCTACGAACACCGGGGAGCTGTTTTTT
TRBV6-1	TRBJ1-1	.	.	CASSGPASGTEAFF	TGTGCCAGCAGCGGACCTGCCTCGGGCACTGAAGCTTTCTTT
TRBV4-1	TRBJ2-2	.	.	CASSLGRMNTGELFF	TGCGCCAGCAGCTTGGGACGGATGAACACCGGGGAGCTGTTTTTT
TRBV5-1	TRBJ1-3	.	.	CASEKGLCGNTIYF	TGCGCCAGCGAGAAGGGTCTCTGTGGAAACACCATATATTTT
TRBV6-5	TRBJ2-5	TRBD2	.	CASSSGTSGRAPQYF	TGTGCCAGCAGCTCCGGGACTAGCGGGAGGGCCCCCCAGTACTTC
TRBV10-1	TRBJ1-4	.	.	CASSRELGEKLFF	TGCGCCAGCAGTAGGGAGCTCGGTGAAAAACTGTTTTTT
TRBV30	TRBJ1-6	.	.	CAWSLLRGHNSPLHF	TGTGCCTGGAGCCTTCTTCGGGGCCATAATTCACCCCTCCACTTT
TRBV2	TRBJ2-2	.	.	CASREYTGELFF	TGTGCCAGCAGGGAGTACACCGGGGAGCTGTTTTTT
TRBV7-6	TRBJ1-2	.	once	CASSLAAENYGYTF	TGTGCCAGCAGCTTAGCGGCGGAAAACTATGGCTACACCTTC
TRBV6-5	TRBJ1-3	.	.	CASQVMVGGNTIYF	TGTGCCAGCCAGGTGATGGTAGGAGGAAACACCATATATTTT
TRBV5-6	TRBJ1-3	TRBD1	once	CASSYFSTGSGNTIYF	TGTGCCAGCAGCTACTTTTCGACAGGGTCTGGAAACACCATATATTTT
TRBV30	TRBJ2-3	.	.	CAWSFPNTNIAYF	TGTGCCTGGAGTTTCCCGAACACGAACATAGCATATTTT
TRBV5-1	TRBJ1-1	.	.	CASSLPSLEAFF	TGCGCCAGCAGCTTGCCGAGCCTTGAAGCTTTCTTT
TRBV5-1	TRBJ1-3	.	.	CASSLQPSGNTIYF	TGCGCCAGCAGCCTACAGCCCTCTGGAAACACCATATATTTT
TRBV9	TRBJ2-2	TRBD1	.	CASKGTANTGELFF	TGTGCCAGCAAAGGGACAGCGAACACCGGGGAGCTGTTTTTT
TRBV2	TRBJ1-5	.	.	CASSEEGLGNQPQHF	TGTGCCAGCAGTGAAGAGGGGTTGGGGAATCAGCCCCAGCATTTT
TRBV7-9	TRBJ2-3	.	.	CASVYTDTQYF	TGTGCCAGCGTGTACACAGATACGCAGTATTTT
TRBV6-6	TRBJ1-2	.	.	CASSGREDYGYTF	TGTGCCAGCAGTGGCAGGGAGGACTATGGCTACACCTTC
TRBV9	TRBJ1-2	.	.	CASSVRASEGYGYTF	TGTGCCAGCAGCGTTCGAGCCTCCGAAGGCTATGGCTACACCTTC
TRBV18	TRBJ1-1	.	.	CASSPSPRFGTEAFF	TGTGCCAGCTCACCCTCTCCCCGGTTTGGCACTGAAGCTTTCTTT
TRBV18	TRBJ1-2	.	.	CASSPSQGNYGYTF	TGTGCCAGCTCACCATCCCAGGGGAACTATGGCTACACCTTC
TRBV2	TRBJ2-1	TRBD2	.	CASRREAEQFF	TGTGCCAGCAGGCGGGAGGCTGAGCAGTTCTTC
TRBV5-1	TRBJ1-2	TRBD1	once	CASSLGTRDRIGQGYTF	TGCGCCAGCAGCTTGGGTACCCGGGACAGGATCGGACAGGGCTACACCTTC
TRBV7-2	TRBJ1-2	.	few	CASSSRRFGFVDGYTF	TGTGCCAGCAGCTCTCGGCGGTTTGGCTTTGTGGATGGCTACACCTTC
TRBV11-2	TRBJ1-3	.	.	CASSPLRIRQSKDTIYF	TGTGCCAGCAGCCCCCTACGCATCCGGCAGTCTAAGGACACCATATATTTT
TRBV4-3	TRBJ2-1	.	.	CASSRAGPSSSSYNEQFF	TGCGCCAGCAGCCGCGCCGGCCCTTCGTCTAGCTCCTACAATGAGCAGTTCTTC
TRBV28	TRBJ2-2	TRBD2	.	CASSPGGADPWELFF	TGTGCCAGCAGTCCCGGGGGGGCTGACCCGTGGGAGCTGTTTTTT
TRBV4-3	TRBJ2-5	.	.	CASSQDDIGVTGIQETQYF	TGCGCCAGCAGCCAAGATGATATTGGGGTAACAGGAATTCAGGAGACCCAGTACTTC
TRBV9	TRBJ2-2	TRBD2	.	CASSPRGTSGGATGTGELFF	TGTGCCAGCAGCCCTAGAGGAACTAGCGGGGGGGCCACGGGGACCGGGGAGCTGTTTTTT
TRBV2	TRBJ1-5	TRBD1	.	CASSNRGGNQPQHF	TGTGCCAGCAGTAACAGGGGTGGTAATCAGCCCCAGCATTTT
TRBV27	TRBJ1-5	TRBD1	.	CASSKQGAGSNQPQHF	TGTGCCAGCAGCAAACAGGGGGCCGGGAGCAATCAGCCCCAGCATTTT
TRBV7-6	TRBJ1-5	.	.	CASSSNSNQPQHF	TGTGCCAGCAGCTCAAATAGCAATCAGCCCCAGCATTTT
TRBV6-5	TRBJ1-1	TRBD1	few	CASSLGGGSTEAFF	TGTGCCAGCAGTTTAGGGGGCGGGAGCACTGAAGCTTTCTTT
TRBV6-5	TRBJ2-1	.	.	CASSLQMAYNEQFF	TGTGCCAGCAGTTTACAAATGGCCTACAATGAGCAGTTCTTC
TRBV4-1	TRBJ1-5	.	.	CASSQVGREGNQPQHF	TGCGCCAGCAGCCAAGTGGGCAGGGAGGGCAATCAGCCCCAGCATTTT
TRBV5-1	TRBJ2-5	.	.	CASSSPGLWETQYF	TGCGCCAGCTCCTCCCCGGGCCTGTGGGAGACCCAGTACTTC
TRBV4-3	TRBJ1-3	.	.	CASSQGDSGNTIYF	TGCGCCAGCAGCCAAGGGGATTCTGGAAACACCATATATTTT
TRBV7-7	TRBJ2-4	.	.	CASSLVRPPIGAKNIQYF	TGTGCTAGCAGCTTAGTACGACCACCTATAGGAGCCAAAAACATTCAGTACTTC
TRBV7-2	TRBJ2-3	.	.	CASSRALADTQYF	TGTGCCAGCAGCCGGGCTCTAGCAGATACGCAGTATTTT
TRBV9	TRBJ1-2	.	once	CASSVDANYGYTF	TGTGCCAGCAGCGTGGACGCTAACTATGGCTACACCTTC
TRBV7-2	TRBJ2-3	.	.	CASSYKWKTADTQYF	TGTGCCAGCAGCTACAAGTGGAAGACGGCAGATACGCAGTATTTT
TRBV6-6	TRBJ2-5	.	once	CASSARGSEETQYF	TGTGCCAGCAGTGCCCGAGGTTCAGAGGAGACCCAGTACTTC